A single sample is the source of the 14 T cell receptor beta chains below, sequenced in a study of shared clonotypes between healthy human individuals. Sequenced by immunoSEQ multiplex PCR; TCRdb stores in-frame clones only, minus some. The profile shows about 2.4 million clones, 90% to 95% of them singletons. Sequencing was carried out using naive CD4+ T cells sorted from blood. Regarding subset: CD45RA+ positively selected. These receptors were collected from a man between 18 and 29 years old in good health.

This clone has a single count. The CDR3, as DNA: TGCAGTGCTGGAATCACAGATACGCAGTATTTT. Protein: CSAGITDTQYF. The chain carries TRBV20-1 and TRBJ2-3; the D is unclear. The CDR3 sequence is 11 residues long. Trimming stripped 5 bases from V and 2 bases from J, with 5 bases between. Germline V CDR1 and CDR2: DFQATT, SNEGSKA (reference sequence).

The chain recombines TRBV30 with TRBJ1-2, with no clear D. This CDR3 is built from 15 residues. Trimming took off 6 bases at V and 4 bases at J, with 21 bases between the two ends. CDR1 and CDR2 (germline): GTSNPN, SVGIG (reference sequence). CDR3 sequence (DNA): TGTGCCTGTACAAGTCCGGGCCCCGGTCTCTATGGCTACACCTTC. Protein product: CACTSPGPGLYGYTF.

This rearrangement joins TRBV19 to TRBJ1-2; 7 nucleotides match TRBD1. This CDR3 is built from 15 residues. After removal of 7 bases from V and 4 bases from J, the junction contained 12 bases not matched to a gene. Looked up from germline, CDR1 is LNHDA and CDR2 is SQIVND (reference sequence). Here the CDR3 reads CASTLWARGAYGYTF. The CDR3 bases are TGTGCCAGTACCCTGTGGGCCAGGGGGGCCTATGGCTACACCTTC.

This sequence joins TRBV19 and TRBJ1-2; 10 nucleotides align to TRBD1. Trimming cost V 5 bases and J 4 bases; bases outside gene matches: 4. The CDR3 is 14 amino acids. Germline V gene data show CDR1 as LNHDA and CDR2 as SQIVND (reference sequence). The DNA of the CDR3 is TGTGCCAGTAGTCGACAGGGGGCGACCTATGGCTACACCTTC. As protein: CASSRQGATYGYTF.

The CDR3 region has the DNA TGTGCCAGCAGCTTATTTCAGGGCAATCAGCCCCAGCATTTT. As protein: CASSLFQGNQPQHF. The rearrangement uses TRBV7-2 and TRBJ1-5; the D is unclear. The V gene's germline CDR1 is SGHTA and CDR2 FQGNSA. This CDR3 has 14 amino acids. V dropped 2 bases and J dropped 2 bases, with 7 bases sitting between them.

The genes are TRBV19 and TRBJ2-3, with D possibly matching TRBD1 (6 bases). The length of the CDR3 is 12 residues. V lost 6 bases and J 7 bases, leaving 11 bases between the germline ends. Germline CDR1 reads LNHDA; CDR2 reads SQIVND (reference sequence). The CDR3 bases are TGTGCCAGTAGCAGAAGGGGGTATACGCAGTATTTT. It is translated as CASSRRGYTQYF.

This clone was seen a single time. The genes are TRBV11-3 and TRBJ2-1; 8 positions match TRBD1. V shed 5 bases and J 6 bases; nucleotides not matched to a gene: 9. The CDR3 contains 15 residues. Germline V gene sequence: CDR1 SGHNT, CDR2 YENEEA. The CDR3 DNA reads as TGTGCCAGCAGCCGGGAACAGGGGGTCAGCAATGAGCAGTTCTTC. Its protein product is CASSREQGVSNEQFF.

This chain links TRBV6-1 with TRBJ1-6; D unclear. This CDR3 is 13 amino acids long. Deletions cut 2 bases from V and 7 bases from J, with 6 bases between. Germline values: CDR1 MNHNS, CDR2 SASEGT. The CDR3 nucleotides read TGTGCCAGCAGTGAAATAGGGAATTCACCCCTCCACTTT. Translation gives CASSEIGNSPLHF.

V and J are TRBV5-4 and TRBJ1-1; 10 bases map to TRBD1. The V gene's germline CDR1 is SGHNT and CDR2 YYREEE (reference sequence). The junction had 4 bases not matched to a gene; V was cut back by 2 bases and J by 9 bases. The CDR3 is 13 amino acids. CDR3 residues: CASSFDRGRKAFF. Written as DNA, the CDR3 is TGTGCCAGCAGCTTCGACAGGGGGCGTAAAGCTTTCTTT. The full variable domain, its missing parts supplied by reference TRBV5-4 and TRBJ1-1, is ETGVTQSPTHLIKTRGQQVTLRCSSQSGHNTVSWYQQALGQGPQFIFQYYREEENGRGNFPPRFSGLQFPNYSSELNVNALELDDSALYLCASSFDRGRKAFFGQGTRLTVV.

CDR3 coding DNA: TGTGCCAGCAGTCCCCGGACAGGGGTCCCTATCGACGGCAATGGCTACACCTTC. Translating gives CASSPRTGVPIDGNGYTF. This chain connects TRBV27 to TRBJ1-2, with 9 bases that match TRBD1. Germline V gene lookup returns CDR1 MNHEY and CDR2 SMNVEV (reference sequence). The CDR3 runs to 18 residues. The trim removed 5 bases at V and 6 bases at J, leaving 19 bases unmatched.

The rearrangement links TRBV11-3 to TRBJ2-1, with D perhaps matching TRBD2 (5 bases). The CDR3 is 15 amino acids. Germline loops: CDR1 SGHNT, CDR2 YENEEA. V dropped 5 bases and J dropped 4 bases, with 15 bases sitting between them. The CDR3 bases are TGTGCCAGCAGCCCCCGCTCTAGCAGTTACAATGAGCAGTTCTTC. This translates into CASSPRSSSYNEQFF. Based on the CDR3 plus reference TRBV11-3 and TRBJ2-1, the full variable domain is EAGVVQSPRYKIIEKKQPVAFWCNPISGHNTLYWYLQNLGQGPELLIRYENEEAVDDSQLPKDRFSAERLKGVDSTLKIQPAELGDSAVYLCASSPRSSSYNEQFFGPGTRLTVL.

This clone was observed once. The chain links TRBV2 to TRBJ2-7; a weak D match, TRBD1 (6 bases). CDR3 length equals 14 residues. Trimming cost V 4 bases and J 2 bases, with 12 bases left between them. Per the germline V gene, CDR1 is SNHLY and CDR2 is FYNNEI. The CDR3 sequence is CASSGQAVPYEQYF. The CDR3 nucleotides read TGTGCCAGCAGTGGACAGGCCGTACCCTACGAGCAGTACTTC.

The chain carries TRBV28 and TRBJ1-2, with D possibly being TRBD1 (5 bases). The CDR3 length is 13 residues. The ends were cut back, 6 bases at V and 4 bases at J, with 12 bases in the middle. The germline gives CDR1 MDHEN, CDR2 SYDVKM. DNA of the CDR3: TGTGCCAGCAGCCCCGGGACGGGCTATGGCTACACCTTC. This sequence encodes CASSPGTGYGYTF.

The chain employs TRBV5-1 and TRBJ2-3, with D possibly matching TRBD1 (6 bases). From germline, CDR1 is SGHRS and CDR2 YFSETQ. Trimming took off 3 bases at V and 3 bases at J, with 11 bases between the two ends. The CDR3 consists of 14 residues. CDR3 nucleotides: TGCGCCAGCAGCTACGACAGGAGTACAGATACGCAGTATTTT. Translated, it gives CASSYDRSTDTQYF.